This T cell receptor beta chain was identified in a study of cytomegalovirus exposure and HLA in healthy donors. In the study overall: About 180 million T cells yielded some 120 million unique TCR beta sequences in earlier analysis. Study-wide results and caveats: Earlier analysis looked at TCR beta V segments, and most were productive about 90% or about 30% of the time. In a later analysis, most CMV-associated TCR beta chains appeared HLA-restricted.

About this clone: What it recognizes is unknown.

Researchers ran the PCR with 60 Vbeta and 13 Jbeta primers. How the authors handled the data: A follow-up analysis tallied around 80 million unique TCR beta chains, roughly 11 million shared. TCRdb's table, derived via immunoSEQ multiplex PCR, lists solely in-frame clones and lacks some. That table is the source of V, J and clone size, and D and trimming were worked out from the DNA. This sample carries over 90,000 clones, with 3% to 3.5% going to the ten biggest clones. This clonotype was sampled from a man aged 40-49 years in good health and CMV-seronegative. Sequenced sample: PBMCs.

CDR3 nucleotide sequence: TGTGCCAGCCGATACCGGGGACAGGGGCTCACTGAAGCTTTCTTT. The encoded protein is CASRYRGQGLTEAFF. The gene calls are TRBV6-1 and TRBJ1-1; 10 bases map to TRBD1. This CDR3 region has 15 residues. With V trimmed by 8 bases and J by 4 bases, 10 bases remained unmatched. CDR1 is MNHNS and CDR2 is SASEGT in the germline V gene.